A selection of T cell receptor beta chains follows, all from one sample in a study of blood T cell repertoires in COVID-19. This table comes from immunoSEQ multiplex PCR, and its TCRdb copy is limited to in-frame clones, with some not included. The data show about 170,000 clones, with about 85% seen just once and approximately 3% held by the top ten. Sequencing input: peripheral blood. All receptors derive from a human donor with acute or convalescent COVID-19. The donor label of this sample is uncertain. The CDR3 runs from the conserved cysteine through the conserved F or W. The order of the fields is J gene, D gene, V gene, clone size, CDR3 DNA, CDR3 protein. A D gene is named only where the DNA matches it firmly. Part of the rows lack a size; the others show once, few, many or a class for expanded clones.

>TRBJ2-5|.|TRBV4-1|.
TGCGCCAGCAGCCAAGATCAAGACAGGGAGACCCAGTACTTC
CASSQDQDRETQYF
>TRBJ2-7|.|TRBV7-2|.
TGTGCCAGCAGCACCCCGGGCCCACGAGCGGACGAGCAGTACTTC
CASSTPGPRADEQYF
>TRBJ2-2|.|TRBV3-1/TRBV3-2|once
TGTGCCAGCAGCCAAGATAGCCCTCTTGCCGGGAACACCGGGGAGCTGTTTTTT
CASSQDSPLAGNTGELFF
>TRBJ1-4|TRBD1|TRBV5-4|.
TGTGCCAGCAGCGCCACCCAGGGGGGAAGGGAAAAACTGTTTTTT
CASSATQGGREKLFF
>TRBJ1-2|.|TRBV3-1/TRBV3-2|.
TGTGCCAGCAGCGATCCCGGAGGAAGCTACACCTTC
CASSDPGGSYTF
>TRBJ1-2|.|TRBV28|.
TGTGCCAGCAGTTATCAGGATGGCTACACCTTC
CASSYQDGYTF
>TRBJ2-6|.|TRBV19|.
TGTGCCAGTTTTGACGGGAGCTCTGGGGCCAACGTCCTGACTTTC
CASFDGSSGANVLTF
>TRBJ1-2|.|TRBV2|.
TGTGCCAGCAGTCTCCCTACAGCCTTCTTC
CASSLPTAFF
>TRBJ2-7|.|TRBV11-3|.
TGTGCCAGCAGCTTAGAGCGTCGGGGGTTACTGGTAGTTGAACCCTACGAGCAGTACTTC
CASSLERRGLLVVEPYEQYF
>TRBJ2-3|TRBD1|TRBV18|.
TGTGCCAGCTCGTCCGGGACAGGCACAGATACGCAGTATTTT
CASSSGTGTDTQYF
>TRBJ1-6|TRBD1|TRBV28|once
TGTGCCAGCAGTCATGGACAGGACCATTCACCCCTCCACTTT
CASSHGQDHSPLHF
>TRBJ1-6|TRBD1|TRBV30|.
TGTGCCTGGACCCGACAGGGTGGGTCGCGGTCACCCCTCCACTTT
CAWTRQGGSRSPLHF
>TRBJ1-1|.|TRBV29-1|.
TGCAGCGTCCCGAGGCCTGGAGCTGAAGCTTTCTTT
CSVPRPGAEAFF
>TRBJ1-6|.|TRBV2|.
TGTGCCAGCACCCAGGGGAGTTCCTATAATTCACCCCTCCACTTT
CASTQGSSYNSPLHF
>TRBJ2-1|.|TRBV2|.
TGTGCCAGCAGTACAGGGTACAATGAGCAGTTCTTC
CASSTGYNEQFF
>TRBJ2-5|.|TRBV15|.
TGTGCCACCAGCAGAGATTACGGCCAAGAGACCCAGTACTTC
CATSRDYGQETQYF
>TRBJ1-2|TRBD1|TRBV6-5|few
TGTGCCAGCCGACAGGGCATTAACTATGGCTACACCTTC
CASRQGINYGYTF
>TRBJ1-4|TRBD1|TRBV7-9|once
TGTGCCAGCAGCTCGGGGACAGGACGTGAAAAACTGTTTTTT
CASSSGTGREKLFF
>TRBJ2-5|TRBD2|TRBV18|.
TGTGCCAGCTCTTCAGGACGGGGGGAAGAGACCCAGTACTTC
CASSSGRGEETQYF
>TRBJ2-1|TRBD2|TRBV2|few
TGTGCCAGCAGTAACCTAGCGGGGGGGTACAATGAGCAGTTCTTC
CASSNLAGGYNEQFF
>TRBJ1-4|TRBD1|TRBV6-5|.
TGTGCCAGCAAAGGACAGGGAGCAACTAATGAAAAACTGTTTTTT
CASKGQGATNEKLFF
>TRBJ1-6|.|TRBV5-4|.
TGTGCCAGCAGCTTGGGGTACTCATCAGAGGTTTCACCCCTCCACTTT
CASSLGYSSEVSPLHF
>TRBJ1-1|.|TRBV5-4|.
TGTGCCAGCAGCTTGGCCGGGGTTGTCACTGAAGCTTTCTTT
CASSLAGVVTEAFF
>TRBJ1-4|.|TRBV7-2|.
TGTGCCAGCAGCTTAGACAGGGCCTCTAATGAAAAACTGTTTTTT
CASSLDRASNEKLFF
>TRBJ1-5|TRBD1|TRBV18|.
TGTGCCAGCTCACCCCCTGACAGGGTAGGACAGCCCCAGCATTTT
CASSPPDRVGQPQHF
>TRBJ1-3|.|TRBV20-1|.
TGCAGTGCCGAAACAGGGAGCACCATATATTTT
CSAETGSTIYF
>TRBJ1-5|.|TRBV28|.
TGTGCCAGCAGTAGGGGATATAGCAATCAGCCCCAGCATTTT
CASSRGYSNQPQHF
>TRBJ2-1|TRBD1|TRBV6-6|.
TGTGCCAGCACCAGGGACAGCGACAATGAGCAGTTCTTC
CASTRDSDNEQFF
>TRBJ2-7|TRBD2|TRBV5-6|.
TGTGCCAGCAGCTTGACAGCGGGGGGGCCCTACGAGCAGTACTTC
CASSLTAGGPYEQYF
>TRBJ2-1|.|TRBV7-9|.
TGTGCCAGCAGAGCGCTTGGAGGCGGGCCCTACAATGAGCAGTTCTTC
CASRALGGGPYNEQFF
>TRBJ1-2|.|TRBV4-3|.
TGCGCCAGCAGCCAAGACAGGGGAATGGATGGCTACACCTTC
CASSQDRGMDGYTF
>TRBJ1-4|.|TRBV2|.
TGTGCCAGCAGGAGGCTTGCAACTAATGAAAAACTGTTTTTT
CASRRLATNEKLFF
>TRBJ1-6|.|TRBV30|few
TGTGCCTGGAGTGCCCAGGGTCTCTTAGGTTCACCCCTCCACTTT
CAWSAQGLLGSPLHF
>TRBJ2-5|TRBD2|TRBV19|few
TGTGCCAGTAGCGCTGGGGGACTAGCGGGGGGCGAGACCCAGTACTTC
CASSAGGLAGGETQYF
>TRBJ1-6|.|TRBV3-1/TRBV3-2|.
TGTGCCAGCAGCCAAGGGGGGGGGCCTAATTCACCCCTCCACTTT
CASSQGGGPNSPLHF
>TRBJ1-1|TRBD1|TRBV15|.
TGTGCCACCAGCAGAGACCAAATGAGACAGGGGGCGAACACTGAAGCTTTCTTT
CATSRDQMRQGANTEAFF
>TRBJ2-1|.|TRBV3-1/TRBV3-2|.
TGTGCCAGCAGCCCCCAGGTTAGCGCCCTAGGTGACAATGAGCAGTTCTTC
CASSPQVSALGDNEQFF
>TRBJ2-1|.|TRBV28|.
TGTGCCAGCAGTCTAAGATCTACGCACAATGAGCAGTTCTTC
CASSLRSTHNEQFF
>TRBJ1-1|.|TRBV7-9|.
TGTGCCAGCAGCCAAGCTAAGGGACACTCCATGAACACTGAAGCTTTCTTT
CASSQAKGHSMNTEAFF
>TRBJ2-1|TRBD2|TRBV20-1|.
TGCAGTGCTAGTACAGCGGGGTCATACAATGAGCAGTTCTTC
CSASTAGSYNEQFF
>TRBJ1-5|TRBD1|TRBV28|.
TGTGCCAGCAGTTCAGGGGGCCTCGGCAATCAGCCCCAGCATTTT
CASSSGGLGNQPQHF
>TRBJ1-1|.|TRBV19|.
TGTGCCAGTAGTATAAGCAGGGAGGGGTCTGAAGCTTTCTTT
CASSISREGSEAFF
>TRBJ2-4|.|TRBV13|.
TGTGCCAGCAGCTGGGGACAAACGCCGCGGGACATTCAGTACTTC
CASSWGQTPRDIQYF
>TRBJ1-2|TRBD1|TRBV30|.
TGTGCCTGGAGGGGACAGGGGGCCCGAGGCTACACCTTC
CAWRGQGARGYTF
>TRBJ2-2|TRBD1|TRBV6-2/TRBV6-3|.
TGTGCCAGCAGTGTGGCAGGGGGCCTGGGCGGGGAGCTGTTTTTT
CASSVAGGLGGELFF
>TRBJ1-1|.|TRBV5-4|.
TGTGCCAGCAGTTTGGGGAGTGAAGCTTTCTTT
CASSLGSEAFF
>TRBJ1-2|TRBD1|TRBV5-5|.
TGTGCCAGCAGCCAAACAGGGGGCCTTGGCTACACCTTC
CASSQTGGLGYTF
>TRBJ2-1|.|TRBV14|.
TGTGCCAGCAGCCACGAGGTTATAGGCGACTACAATGAGCAGTTCTTC
CASSHEVIGDYNEQFF
>TRBJ1-2|.|TRBV29-1|.
TGCAGCGTTGATATAAAAGGCTACACCTTC
CSVDIKGYTF
>TRBJ1-5|.|TRBV6-5|.
TGTGCCAGCAGTAGACAGTACGAGCAGCCCCAGCATTTT
CASSRQYEQPQHF
>TRBJ1-1|.|TRBV3-1/TRBV3-2|.
TGTGCCAGCAGCTCACTCCTGGTGACAGCAACCATGAACACTGAAGCTTTCTTT
CASSSLLVTATMNTEAFF
>TRBJ2-7|.|TRBV4-1|few
TGCGCCAGCAGCCAAGGGGGCCTGGCCACCTACGAGCAGTACTTC
CASSQGGLATYEQYF
>TRBJ2-2|.|TRBV18|.
TGTGCCAGCTCACCACCGGGCCTCAAACACACCGGGGAGCTGTTTTTT
CASSPPGLKHTGELFF
>TRBJ2-7|.|TRBV7-2|.
TGTGCCAGCAGCTTAGGTACAGCCTACGAGCAGTACTTC
CASSLGTAYEQYF
>TRBJ2-1|.|TRBV19|.
TGTGCCAGTAGCCTCGCCGCCGGGACACACTACAATGAGCAGTTCTTC
CASSLAAGTHYNEQFF
>TRBJ1-6|.|TRBV18|once
TGTGCCAGCTCACCCTTCCGGGACAAGGCTTCACCCCTCCACTTT
CASSPFRDKASPLHF
>TRBJ2-5|TRBD2|TRBV6-2/TRBV6-3|.
TGTGCCAGCAGTTACCCCATCTGGCGGGGGACCCAAGAGACCCAGTACTTC
CASSYPIWRGTQETQYF